Listed below are T cell receptor beta chains from one sample, sequenced in a study of CD8+CD57+ T cells in acquired aplastic anemia. From the reads, TCRdb called clonotypes with MiXCR, one entry per CDR3 protein. The sample yields 150,000 to 200,000 distinct CDR3 sequences, over 40% seen once. The sample was sorted CD4+, CD8+, or CD8+CD57+ T cells (not recorded which) from PBMCs. The origin of the receptors is a human donor with aplastic anemia. CDR3s include the opening cysteine and the closing phenylalanine or tryptophan. The order of the fields is J gene, D gene, V gene, clone size, CDR3 DNA, CDR3 protein. A D gene is named only where the DNA matches it firmly. Where a row states a size, it is once, few, many or the class of an expanded clone; other rows omit it.

>TRBJ2-3|.|TRBV11-2|many
TGTGCCAGCAGCATGCCCGATACGCAGTATTTT
CASSMPDTQYF
>TRBJ2-7|TRBD1|TRBV10-3|.
TGTGCCATCAGCGGACAGGGGATATCCTACGAGCAGTACTTC
CAISGQGISYEQYF
>TRBJ2-5|.|TRBV25-1|.
TGTGCCAGCAGTACCCATAGCGGTGTTGAGACCCAGTACTTC
CASSTHSGVETQYF
>TRBJ2-1|.|TRBV6-1|many
TGTGCCAGCAGTGCCTCGCTAGGGCACAATGAGCAGTTCTTC
CASSASLGHNEQFF
>TRBJ2-6|.|TRBV10-3|many
TGTGCCACGCTCAGGGACCCTGGGGCCAACGTCCTGACTTTC
CATLRDPGANVLTF
>TRBJ1-2|.|TRBV7-9|.
TGTGCCAGCAGCTCGGGACAACCCTGGACCTTC
CASSSGQPWTF
>TRBJ1-1|.|TRBV5-3|.
TGTGCCAGCAGCTTGGCAGGGGACACTGAAGCTTTCTTT
CASSLAGDTEAFF
>TRBJ1-5|TRBD1|TRBV20-1|many
TGCAGTGTCTCACAGGGGGCGAATCAGCCCCAGCATTTT
CSVSQGANQPQHF
>TRBJ1-2|TRBD1|TRBV7-9|once
TGTGCCAGCAGCTCCGACAGGGGTGGCTACACCTTC
CASSSDRGGYTF
>TRBJ2-7|.|TRBV5-1|.
TGCGCCAGCAGCTTGGGTGACACCACCTACGAGCAGTACTTC
CASSLGDTTYEQYF
>TRBJ1-1|.|TRBV7-6|many
TGTGCCAGCAGCTTCGGACAGTCGGCCACTGAAGCTTTCTTT
CASSFGQSATEAFF
>TRBJ2-3|.|TRBV20-1|.
TGCAGTGCCCCCTGGAGGGATACGCAGTATTTT
CSAPWRDTQYF
>TRBJ1-5|TRBD1|TRBV29-1|.
TGCAGCGTTGGAGGGACAGGGGGCAATCAGCCCCAGCATTTT
CSVGGTGGNQPQHF